Listed here are 13 T cell receptor beta chains from one sample, sequenced in a study of spatial heterogeneity in lung cancer. Points from the study as a whole: Expanded intratumoral alpha and beta TCR counts tracked tumor mutation counts.

Antigens of these TCRs are unknown. TCRdb independently ran MiXCR on the 5' RACE reads; one entry per CDR3 protein. The data contain around 1,500 distinct CDR3 sequences, 5.5% to 7% of them singletons. The time point was: sample taken at primary tumor resection. The specimen was lung tumor tissue, collected at surgery. The receptors derive from a female donor with early-stage non-small cell lung cancer.

By frequency in the sample, this clonotype is medium-sized. Within a library made for alpha chains, this beta chain is off target, and its count is uninformative. The V and J genes are TRBV20-1 and TRBJ1-5; D call uncertain. The V end was cut by 6 bases, the J end by 0 bases, with 9 bases between. The CDR3 totals 13 residues. The germline gives CDR1 DFQATT, CDR2 SNEGSKA (reference sequence). The CDR3: CSATHGSNQPQHF. The CDR3, as DNA: TGCAGTGCAACCCACGGTAGCAATCAGCCCCAGCATTTT.

By share, this clonotype counts as medium-sized. This beta chain was picked up by a library intended for alpha chains and is off target, so its count carries little meaning. V gene TRBV20-1 combines with J gene TRBJ2-1; the match to TRBD1 covers 11 bases. V was pared by 6 bases and J by 10 bases, with 14 bases of the junction left unmatched. Germline V CDR1 and CDR2: DFQATT, SNEGSKA (reference sequence). The CDR3 has 15 amino acids. The chain's CDR3 is CSATPGQGVPGEQFF. The CDR3 coding sequence is TGCAGTGCCACTCCGGGACAGGGGGTCCCGGGGGAGCAGTTCTTC.

Sample share makes this clonotype medium-sized (0.01 to 0.1%). Since the library was made to target alpha chains, this beta chain is a stray read and its abundance is not meaningful. The chain links TRBV12-3 or TRBV12-4 to TRBJ2-6, with D possibly being TRBD2 (6 bases). Between the trimmed V and J ends, which lost 7 bases and 0 bases, there was a span of 10 bases. The CDR3 has 15 residues. The CDR3 reads CASTWGVSGANVLTF. CDR3 nucleotide sequence: TGTGCCAGCACTTGGGGGGTCTCTGGGGCCAACGTCCTGACTTTC.

On this clonotype: Being off target in a library aimed at alpha chains, this beta chain has a size of little meaning. The rearrangement links TRBV20-1 to TRBJ2-2, with a weak D call TRBD2 (5 bases). CDR3 length: 15 amino acids. Trimming took off 3 bases at V and 1 base at J, with 12 bases between the two ends. Germline values: CDR1 DFQATT, CDR2 SNEGSKA (reference sequence). This chain's CDR3 is CSARFVDLNTGELFF. Here the CDR3 DNA reads TGCAGTGCTAGGTTCGTGGACTTGAACACCGGGGAGCTGTTTTTT.

A word on this clonotype: A much bigger clone sits one base away, suggesting this may be a read error. Because this beta chain is a stray read in a library intended to capture alpha chains, its abundance should not be given much weight. The J gene is TRBJ1-6, the V gene TRBV5-1, with D possibly being TRBD1 (6 bases). Trimming stripped 4 bases from V and 9 bases from J, with 14 bases between. Per the germline V gene, CDR1 is SGHRS and CDR2 is YFSETQ. The CDR3 extends over 14 amino acids. The CDR3 region is CASSDTGTASPLHF. The CDR3 DNA reads as TGCGCCAGCAGCGACACAGGGACCGCTTCACCCCTCCACTTT. The full variable domain, its missing parts supplied by reference TRBV5-1 and TRBJ1-6, is KAGVTQTPRYLIKTRGQQVTLSCSPISGHRSVSWYQQTPGQGLQFLFEYFSETQRNKGNFPGRFSGRQFSNSRSEMNVSTLELGDSALYLCASSDTGTASPLHFGNGTRLTVT.

Relative to its sample, this clonotype is medium-sized. For a library built for alpha chains, this beta chain is a stray read; little rests on its size. The chain carries TRBV5-1 and TRBJ2-6; a possible D gene is TRBD2 (6 bases). The CDR3 spans 17 residues. From germline, CDR1 is SGHRS and CDR2 YFSETQ. V lost 4 bases and J lost 0, with 14 bases in between. Here the CDR3 reads CASSVGVAVSGANVLTF. CDR3 coding DNA: TGCGCCAGCAGCGTGGGGGTAGCGGTCTCTGGGGCCAACGTCCTGACTTTC.

This clonotype has a count of ten or more. One end of the junction fails to match germline, which may point to a read error. Found in a library prepared for alpha chains, this beta chain is an off-target read, and its abundance has little meaning. The chain carries TRBV11-3 and TRBJ2-5; the match to TRBD2 covers 12 bases. Germline V lookup: CDR1 SGHNT, CDR2 YENEEA. This CDR3 is 16 amino acids long. The CDR3 coding sequence is TGTGCCAGCAGCCCCCGACTAGCGGGAGCAGAAGATACCCAGTACTTC. Translation: CASSPRLAGAEDTQYF.

In its sample, this clonotype is medium-sized (0.01 to 0.1%). In a library made to pick up alpha chains, this beta chain is a stray read with a size that means little. This chain links TRBV6-5 with TRBJ2-1; either TRBD1 or TRBD2 may fit D (5 bases each). Germline CDR1 MNHEY, CDR2 SVGAGI. This CDR3 region has 14 residues. V was shortened by 7 bases and J by 1 base, with 11 bases between the two germline ends. The CDR3 sequence is CASIRDQSYNEQFF. CDR3 coding DNA: TGTGCCAGCATCCGGGACCAGTCCTACAATGAGCAGTTCTTC.

Relative to its sample, this clonotype is medium-sized. A library prepared for alpha chains yielded this beta chain as an off-target read; its size is of little meaning. The chain has TRBV28 and TRBJ2-1, with 12 bases matching TRBD2. This CDR3 comprises 16 residues. V lost 5 bases to trimming and J lost 9 bases; unmatched junction nucleotides: 11. Germline lookup yields CDR1 MDHEN and CDR2 SYDVKM. In DNA form, the CDR3 reads TGTGCCAGCAGTCCCCGGACTAGCGGGATCCAGGGTGAGCAGTTCTTC. Amino acids: CASSPRTSGIQGEQFF.

This clonotype qualifies as medium-sized. For a library built for alpha chains, this beta chain is a stray read; little rests on its size. This chain joins TRBV2 and TRBJ2-2; TRBD1 agrees at 7 bases. The germline V gene has CDR1 SNHLY and CDR2 FYNNEI. V lost 5 bases to trimming and J lost 4 bases; unmatched junction nucleotides: 4. The CDR3 length is 14 residues. The CDR3 loop reads CASSSRTGTGELFF. The CDR3 coding sequence is TGTGCCAGCAGTTCTAGGACAGGCACCGGGGAGCTGTTTTTT.

Comments on this clonotype: This could be a read error, since a much larger clone is one nucleotide away. Being off target in a library aimed at alpha chains, this beta chain has a size of little meaning. J is TRBJ2-4 and V is TRBV12-3 or TRBV12-4; 7 bases are a match to TRBD2. The CDR3 loop spans 13 amino acids. CDR3 DNA sequence: TGTGCCAGCAGCCAAAGCGGGGTAAACATTCAGTGCTTC. It codes for CASSQSGVNIQCF.

This clonotype ranks as medium-sized (0.01 to 0.1%). This beta chain slipped into a library made for alpha chains as a stray read, so its size is not meaningful. The gene calls are TRBV27 and TRBJ2-3; 11 nucleotides agree with TRBD2. The CDR3 loop spans 15 amino acids. CDR1 is MNHEY and CDR2 is SMNVEV in the germline V gene (reference sequence). Trimming cost V 1 base and J 4 bases; bases outside gene matches: 1. CDR3: CASSLLLAGADTQYF. CDR3 in DNA: TGTGCCAGCAGTTTATTACTAGCGGGGGCAGATACGCAGTATTTT.

By share, this clonotype counts as medium-sized. A library prepared for alpha chains yielded this beta chain as an off-target read; its size is of little meaning. The chain uses TRBV19 and TRBJ2-1, with 13 bases that match TRBD2. The germline V gene encodes CDR1 LNHDA and CDR2 SQIVND (reference sequence). The CDR3 covers 17 residues. V lost 1 base and J lost 7; bases outside the gene matches: 7. In nucleotides, the CDR3 is TGTGCCAGTAGTATAGCTTTCCGACTAGCGGGAGGTAATGAGCAGTTCTTC. Amino acids: CASSIAFRLAGGNEQFF.